Listed here are 3 T cell receptor beta chains from one sample, sequenced in a study of a mutant IDH1 vaccine in newly diagnosed glioma. Profiled with immunoSEQ multiplex PCR; TCRdb holds only in-frame clones, not every one. The repertoire includes 50,000 to 65,000 clones, almost 65% of them detected once, and 4% to 6% sits in the top ten. Time point here: week 47, end of study. Each dose delivered 300 ug of mutant IDH1 20-mer peptide subcutaneously with imiquimod. The antigens of these receptors remain unknown. Material: peripheral blood mononuclear cells (PBMCs), obtained from a glioma patient whose treatment included an IDH1 peptide vaccine. These TCRs come from a man in his forties with glioma. Some clones in this sample may be carry-over from other donors' samples.

This clone is a singleton in its sample. The V call is TRBV27, the J call TRBJ1-6; the match to TRBD1 covers 10 bases. Germline loops: CDR1 MNHEY, CDR2 SMNVEV (reference sequence). CDR3 size: 21 residues. The trim removed 5 bases at V and 0 bases at J, leaving 16 bases unmatched. The CDR3 DNA reads TGTGCCAGCAGTACCCGGGACAGGGGCCCCTTCTCAAGCTCCTATAATTCACCCCTCCACTTT. The encoded protein is CASSTRDRGPFSSSYNSPLHF.

V is TRBV27 and J is TRBJ2-3, with TRBD2 identical over 8 bases. The CDR3 consists of 16 residues. Germline assignment: CDR1 MNHEY and CDR2 SMNVEV (reference sequence). Losses at the gene ends were 3 bases for V and 4 bases for J; bases not matched to a gene: 9. For the CDR3, the DNA is TGTGCCAGCAGTTTTGAAACTAGCGGTGGTGCAGATACGCAGTATTTT. This translates into CASSFETSGGADTQYF.

The rearrangement links TRBV30 to TRBJ1-2, with TRBD1 as a possible D gene (5 bases). The CDR3 length is 11 residues. V gave up 3 bases and J gave up 8 bases, with 10 bases separating them. From germline, CDR1 is GTSNPN and CDR2 SVGIG (reference sequence). The CDR3 protein is CAWRIGGGYTF. The CDR3 DNA reads as TGTGCCTGGAGGATTGGGGGAGGCTACACCTTC.